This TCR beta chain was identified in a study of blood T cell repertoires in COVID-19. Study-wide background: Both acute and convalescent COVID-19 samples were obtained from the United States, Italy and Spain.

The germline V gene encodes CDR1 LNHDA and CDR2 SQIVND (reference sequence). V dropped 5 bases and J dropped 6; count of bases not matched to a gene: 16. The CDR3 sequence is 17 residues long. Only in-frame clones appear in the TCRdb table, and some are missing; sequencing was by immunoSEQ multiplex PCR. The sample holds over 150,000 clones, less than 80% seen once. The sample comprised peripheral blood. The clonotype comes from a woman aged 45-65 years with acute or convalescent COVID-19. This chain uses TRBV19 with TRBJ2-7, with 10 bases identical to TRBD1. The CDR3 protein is CASSSTRQGARRGEQYF. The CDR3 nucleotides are TGTGCCAGTAGTTCAACCAGACAGGGGGCGAGAAGGGGCGAGCAGTACTTC.